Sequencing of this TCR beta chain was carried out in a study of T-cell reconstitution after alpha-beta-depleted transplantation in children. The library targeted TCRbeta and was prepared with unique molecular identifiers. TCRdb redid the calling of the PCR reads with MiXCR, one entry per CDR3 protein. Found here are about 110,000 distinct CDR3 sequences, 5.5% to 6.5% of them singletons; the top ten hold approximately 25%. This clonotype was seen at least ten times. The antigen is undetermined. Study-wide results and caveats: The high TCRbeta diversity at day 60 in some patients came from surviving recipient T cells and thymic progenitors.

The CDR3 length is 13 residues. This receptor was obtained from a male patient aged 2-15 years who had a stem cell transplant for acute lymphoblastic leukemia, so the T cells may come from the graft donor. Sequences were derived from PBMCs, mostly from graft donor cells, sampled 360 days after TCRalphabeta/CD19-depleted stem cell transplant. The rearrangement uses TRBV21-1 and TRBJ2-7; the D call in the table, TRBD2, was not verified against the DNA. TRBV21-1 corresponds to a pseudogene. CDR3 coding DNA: TGTGCCAGCAGCCCCGGTAGGAGAGTAGAGCAGTACTTC. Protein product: CASSPGRRVEQYF.